The next 32 T cell receptor beta chains were all read from a single sample in a study of blood T cells in healthy people across ages. Sample-barcoded 5' priming and a J-beta primer mix drove a second PCR of roughly 6 to 12 cycles. TCRdb itself ran the 5' RACE reads through MiXCR, one entry per CDR3 protein. The sample carries over 450,000 distinct CDR3 sequences, more than 20% recorded once. The same sample was also studied in work on T cells of mothers and their children.

Material: blood. These receptors originate from a boy aged 10-17 years in good health.

This clonotype was recorded only once. The rearrangement links TRBV4-3 to TRBJ2-7; possibly TRBD1 or TRBD2 for D (7 bases each). Germline V gene sequence: CDR1 LGHNA, CDR2 YSLEER. V lost 0 bases to trimming and J lost 2 bases, with 14 bases between them. The CDR3 sequence is 16 residues long. CDR3 in amino acids: CASSQEWEGAAYEQYF. As DNA, the CDR3 is TGCGCCAGCAGCCAAGAGTGGGAGGGGGCAGCCTACGAGCAGTACTTC.

The CDR3 here is CASSLQGAVEAFF. The CDR3 DNA sequence: TGTGCCAGCAGTCTACAGGGGGCCGTTGAAGCTTTCTTT. This chain uses TRBV27 with TRBJ1-1; 9 positions agree with TRBD1. The CDR3 spans 13 residues. CDR1 MNHEY and CDR2 SMNVEV come from the germline V gene (reference sequence). V shed 5 bases and J 7 bases; nucleotides not matched to a gene: 5.

The V gene is TRBV20-1, the J gene TRBJ1-2, with 8 nucleotides matching TRBD1. CDR1 is DFQATT and CDR2 is SNEGSKA in the germline V gene (reference sequence). V gave up 4 bases and J gave up 7 bases; unmatched junction bases: 14. The CDR3 has 15 amino acids. CDR3 amino acids: CSANTYRGVFSGYTF. CDR3 nucleotide sequence: TGCAGTGCTAACACCTACAGGGGGGTATTCTCTGGCTACACCTTC.

This rearrangement joins TRBV7-9 to TRBJ1-4, with TRBD1 as a possible D gene (5 bases). CDR1 and CDR2 (germline): SEHNR, FQNEAQ (reference sequence). V was cut by 7 bases and J by 3 bases, with 12 bases left in between. The CDR3 is 14 amino acids. CDR3 nucleotide sequence: TGTGCCAGCAACTTTCAGACAGCTAATGAAAAACTGTTTTTT. It encodes CASNFQTANEKLFF.

This rearrangement joins TRBV5-1 to TRBJ2-5; D unresolved. The CDR3 spans 13 residues. The V end lost 1 base, the J end lost 2 bases, and 6 bases lay between the germline ends. Germline loops: CDR1 SGHRS, CDR2 YFSETQ. The CDR3 DNA reads as TGCGCCAGCAGCTTGCCGGAACAAGAGACCCAGTACTTC. It codes for CASSLPEQETQYF. The whole variable domain, remainder taken from reference TRBV5-1 and TRBJ2-5, is KAGVTQTPRYLIKTRGQQVTLSCSPISGHRSVSWYQQTPGQGLQFLFEYFSETQRNKGNFPGRFSGRQFSNSRSEMNVSTLELGDSALYLCASSLPEQETQYFGPGTRLLVL.

The chain links TRBV4-3 to TRBJ2-6; D not resolved. The CDR3 has 16 residues. V was pared by 3 bases and J by 0 bases, with 9 bases between. Looked up from germline, CDR1 is LGHNA and CDR2 is YSLEER. As DNA, the CDR3 is TGCGCCAGCAGCCAGCTCTTCTCCTCTGGGGCCAACGTCCTGACTTTC. Its protein is CASSQLFSSGANVLTF.

In this sample, this clonotype turned up many times. The chain links TRBV5-5 to TRBJ2-5, with D possibly TRBD1 on 6 matching bases. CDR3 length: 14 residues. Germline V gives CDR1 SGHKS, CDR2 YYEKEE (reference sequence). V lost 2 bases, J lost 2 bases, and 10 bases lay in between. CDR3 residues: CASSLGQLQETQYF. The DNA of the CDR3 is TGTGCCAGCAGCTTAGGACAGCTACAAGAGACCCAGTACTTC.

The rearrangement uses TRBV6-5 and TRBJ2-2; D is uncertain. CDR1 MNHEY and CDR2 SVGAGI come from the germline V gene. V lost 4 bases to trimming and J lost 4 bases, with 10 bases between them. The CDR3 runs 14 residues. The CDR3 is CASSLYPGTGELFF. CDR3 nucleotide sequence: TGTGCCAGCAGTTTGTACCCCGGCACCGGGGAGCTGTTTTTT.

The rearrangement links TRBV7-8 to TRBJ1-2, with D perhaps TRBD1 (6 bases). Trimming cost V 5 bases and J 8 bases, with 18 bases left between them. The CDR3 has 14 amino acids. CDR1 and CDR2 from the germline V gene are SGHVS and FQNEAQ. The CDR3 nucleotides read TGTGCCAGCAGCAAACAGGGTTCAGGATACGGCTACACCTTC. Protein sequence: CASSKQGSGYGYTF.

A few counts support this clonotype. The rearrangement joins TRBV15 to TRBJ2-6; TRBD1 might be the D (5 bases). The CDR3 loop spans 15 amino acids. The V and J ends lost 8 bases and 2 bases respectively, with 13 bases between them. Germline V gene lookup returns CDR1 LNHNV and CDR2 YYDKDF (reference sequence). The CDR3 protein is CATRHQGAGANVLTF. CDR3 nucleotide sequence: TGTGCCACCCGCCACCAGGGTGCTGGGGCCAACGTCCTGACTTTC. Full variable domain (remainder filled in from reference TRBV15 and TRBJ2-6): DAMVIQNPRYQVTQFGKPVTLSCSQTLNHNVMYWYQQKSSQAPKLLFHYYDKDFNNEADTPDNFQSRRPNTSFCFLDIRSPGLGDTAMYLCATRHQGAGANVLTFGAGSRLTVL.

This clonotype was picked up many times. The chain joins TRBV29-1 to TRBJ2-5, with 8 bases lining up with TRBD2. The length of the CDR3 is 15 residues. Germline assignment: CDR1 SQVTM and CDR2 ANQGSEA. J lost 6 bases, V lost 1 base, and 10 bases had no gene match. CDR3 sequence reads: CSVEVAGGSGKTQYF. CDR3 coding DNA: TGCAGCGTTGAAGTTGCGGGAGGTTCAGGGAAGACCCAGTACTTC.

This clonotype was found many times. The chain links TRBV29-1 to TRBJ2-3; D gene unclear. The V gene lost 4 bases and the J gene lost 4 bases, with 12 bases spanning the gap. The CDR3 length is 13 residues. Looked up from germline, CDR1 is SQVTM and CDR2 is ANQGSEA. In nucleotides, the CDR3 is TGCAGCGTTGTAGTGGGAAGGGCAGATACGCAGTATTTT. This codes for CSVVVGRADTQYF.

Many counts were recorded for this clonotype. V usage is TRBV28 and J usage is TRBJ2-3, with D possibly being TRBD1 or TRBD2 (6 bases each). The CDR3 runs to 18 residues. CDR1 and CDR2 (germline): MDHEN, SYDVKM. The V and J ends lost 2 bases and 2 bases respectively, with 20 bases between them. The CDR3 coding sequence is TGTGCCAGCAGTTTAGGAGGGGGTAAGAGGGTGCCCACAGATACGCAGTATTTT. It yields the protein CASSLGGGKRVPTDTQYF.

This chain uses TRBV5-6 with TRBJ2-3; 7 bases match TRBD1. Germline CDR1 SGHDT, CDR2 YYEEEE. Trimming at V came to 2 bases and at J to 6 bases, leaving 9 bases not matched to a gene. The length of the CDR3 is 15 residues. CDR3 sequence: CASSLGGVSHDTQYF. CDR3 nucleotides: TGTGCCAGCAGCTTAGGGGGCGTATCCCACGATACGCAGTATTTT.

The gene calls are TRBV20-1 and TRBJ2-1; TRBD1 matches at 10 bases. Germline lookup yields CDR1 DFQATT and CDR2 SNEGSKA (reference sequence). This CDR3 has 12 amino acids. In nucleotides, the CDR3 is TGCAGCGTGGGACAGGGGACCAATGAGCAGTTCTTC. Its protein product is CSVGQGTNEQFF.

This clonotype came up a few times. V and J are TRBV28 and TRBJ2-5; D call uncertain. The CDR3 has 10 residues. The V gene lost 5 bases and the J gene lost 8 bases, with 6 bases spanning the gap. Germline CDR1 MDHEN, CDR2 SYDVKM. Here the CDR3 reads CASSHSTQYF. The CDR3 DNA is TGTGCCAGCAGTCACTCCACCCAGTACTTC.

V usage is TRBV4-3 and J usage is TRBJ2-1; the match to TRBD2 covers 8 bases. CDR1 is LGHNA and CDR2 is YSLEER in the germline V gene. The CDR3 runs to 16 residues. V lost 0 bases, J lost 2 bases, and 3 bases stayed unmatched. The CDR3 spells CASSQEAAGAYNEQFF. The CDR3 nucleotides read TGCGCCAGCAGCCAAGAGGCAGCGGGGGCCTACAATGAGCAGTTCTTC.

This clonotype was seen many times. V usage is TRBV25-1 and J usage is TRBJ2-4; D unclear. CDR3 length equals 11 residues. Trimming removed 7 bases at V and 3 bases at J, with 4 bases between. The V gene's germline CDR1 is MGHDK and CDR2 SYGVNS. CDR3 DNA sequence: TGTGCCAGCACCGACAAAAACATTCAGTACTTC. Translation: CASTDKNIQYF.

This clonotype was counted a few times. The chain links TRBV7-2 to TRBJ1-4; 7 nucleotides align to TRBD1. Germline V gene lookup returns CDR1 SGHTA and CDR2 FQGNSA. This CDR3 spans 16 amino acids. V gave up 0 bases and J gave up 5 bases; unmatched junction bases: 6. CDR3 in amino acids: CASSLAGQQRNEKLFF. As DNA, the CDR3 is TGTGCCAGCAGCTTAGCGGGACAGCAACGGAATGAAAAACTGTTTTTT.

The rearrangement links TRBV4-1 to TRBJ2-3; TRBD2 matches 8 bases. This CDR3 spans 15 amino acids. Trimming at V came to 3 bases and at J to 2 bases, leaving 4 bases not matched to a gene. Germline V CDR1 and CDR2: MGHRA, YSYEKL. The CDR3 is CASSHVAGSTDTQYF. CDR3 bases: TGCGCCAGCAGCCACGTAGCGGGATCCACAGATACGCAGTATTTT.

This sequence joins TRBV9 and TRBJ1-6, with 8 positions matching TRBD1. V gave up 7 bases and J gave up 8 bases; unmatched junction bases: 5. Germline V gene data show CDR1 as SGDLS and CDR2 as YYNGEE. The CDR3 spans 13 residues. CDR3 loop: CASQYRGYSPLHF. As DNA, the CDR3 is TGTGCCAGCCAGTACAGGGGGTATTCACCCCTCCACTTT.

V usage is TRBV6-2 or TRBV6-3 and J usage is TRBJ1-2; no clear D gene. The V end was cut by 2 bases, the J end by 3 bases, with 7 bases between. CDR1 MNHEY and CDR2 SVGEGT come from the germline V gene. The CDR3 covers 13 residues. This chain's CDR3 is CASSYNFDYGYTF. The CDR3 DNA sequence: TGTGCCAGCAGTTACAATTTTGACTATGGCTACACCTTC.

The rearrangement joins TRBV4-3 to TRBJ2-2; 8 bases map to TRBD1. The CDR3 length is 16 residues. V dropped 0 bases and J dropped 6; count of bases not matched to a gene: 6. Germline V gene lookup returns CDR1 LGHNA and CDR2 YSLEER. The CDR3 loop is CASSQDAGGLSGELFF. In nucleotides, the CDR3 is TGCGCCAGCAGCCAAGATGCAGGGGGCCTCTCCGGGGAGCTGTTTTTT.

This clonotype showed up just a few times. This chain connects TRBV2 to TRBJ1-2, with a weak D call TRBD1 (6 bases). Germline lookup yields CDR1 SNHLY and CDR2 FYNNEI. Trimming took off 2 bases at V and 4 bases at J, with 14 bases between the two ends. This CDR3 spans 15 amino acids. In DNA, the CDR3 is TGTGCCAGCAGTGAAAGGGGGGCGCACGGCTATGGCTACACCTTC. It encodes CASSERGAHGYGYTF.

This clonotype was detected only a few times. The J gene is TRBJ1-2, the V gene TRBV4-1, with D possibly being TRBD1 (5 bases). This CDR3 comprises 14 residues. V dropped 7 bases and J dropped 2 bases, with 14 bases sitting between them. Germline loops: CDR1 MGHRA, CDR2 YSYEKL. CDR3 DNA: TGCGCCAGCAACTCGGCGGGACGAAACTATGGCTACACCTTC. Translation gives CASNSAGRNYGYTF.

The chain links TRBV14 to TRBJ2-7; D possibly corresponds to TRBD2 (6 bases). The germline CDR1 and CDR2 sequences are SGHDN and FVKESK. V lost 5 bases and J lost 5, with 22 bases in between. The length of the CDR3 is 16 residues. For the CDR3, the DNA is TGTGCCAGCAGCTCCCAAGGGCGGCTAGCGTTCCACGAGCAGTACTTC. It yields the protein CASSSQGRLAFHEQYF.

J is TRBJ1-5 and V is TRBV28, with D uncertain. The CDR3 length is 16 residues. Germline loops: CDR1 MDHEN, CDR2 SYDVKM. V was shortened by 2 bases and J by 1 base, with 12 bases between the two germline ends. The CDR3 sequence is CASSLLRRVSNQPQHF. CDR3 DNA: TGTGCCAGCAGTTTACTTCGACGGGTAAGCAATCAGCCCCAGCATTTT.

The V gene is TRBV10-2, the J gene TRBJ2-5, with D possibly TRBD1 on 6 matching bases. The assigned J gene may be wrong: the sequence end matches TRBJ2-7 better. CDR3 length equals 14 residues. Per germline, CDR1 WSHSY and CDR2 SAAADI. The CDR3, as DNA: TGCGCCAGTCAATTAGGGGGTGGCCTGTACGAGCAGTACTTC. Protein: CASQLGGGLYEQYF.

The V gene is TRBV7-2, the J gene TRBJ1-2; weak D call: TRBD1 (6 bases). Germline CDR1 SGHTA, CDR2 FQGNSA. The CDR3 consists of 12 residues. Trimming shortened V by 5 bases and J by 8 bases, and 12 bases separated the two germline ends. Here the CDR3 reads CASSRLQGGYTF. The CDR3 DNA sequence: TGTGCCAGCAGCCGACTACAGGGAGGCTACACCTTC.

This clonotype has more than one count but fewer than ten. The chain uses TRBV10-3 and TRBJ2-3; a weak D match, TRBD2 (5 bases). This CDR3 is 14 amino acids long. The V end was cut by 5 bases, the J end by 0 bases, with 9 bases between. Germline lookup yields CDR1 ENHRY and CDR2 SYGVKD. The CDR3 is CAISSGESTDTQYF. In DNA form, the CDR3 reads TGTGCCATCAGTTCCGGGGAGAGCACAGATACGCAGTATTTT.

The rearrangement uses TRBV28 and TRBJ2-7; TRBD1 aligns across 11 bases. Trimming removed 4 bases from V and 13 bases from J; junction bases left unmatched: 18. Germline V CDR1 and CDR2: MDHEN, SYDVKM. The CDR3 has 16 residues. The CDR3 loop is CASSSTLRTGGLPVYF. CDR3 in DNA: TGTGCCAGCAGTTCCACACTCCGGACAGGGGGCCTTCCTGTCTACTTC.

J is TRBJ2-7 and V is TRBV13; D call uncertain. Germline CDR1 PRHDT, CDR2 FYEKMQ (reference sequence). This CDR3 is built from 12 residues. The V end lost 5 bases, the J end lost 4 bases, and 9 bases lay between the germline ends. The CDR3 loop is CASSRDLYEQYF. Written as DNA, the CDR3 is TGTGCCAGCAGCCGAGACCTATACGAGCAGTACTTC.